This record looks at one T cell receptor (beta chain) sequence and its context. This record belongs to a study of shared clonotypes between healthy human individuals. Clones were read by immunoSEQ multiplex PCR, and TCRdb kept only the in-frame ones, dropping some. The sample holds roughly 600,000 clones; about 98% are singletons and the top ten take 0.3% to 0.35%. Positively selected for CCR7, the CD45RO-negative cells used as naive CD8 cells excluded terminally differentiated effector memory CD45RA+ cells. The receptor was isolated from a man aged 25 to 40 in good health. Input material: naive CD8+ T cells sorted from blood.

DNA for the CDR3: TGTGCCAGCAGGCTCACAGGGCCAGCCTACGAGCAGTACTTC. As protein: CASRLTGPAYEQYF. J is TRBJ2-7 and V is TRBV28; possible D gene TRBD1, 6 bases. Per germline, CDR1 MDHEN and CDR2 SYDVKM. The CDR3 length is 14 residues. The V gene lost 6 bases and the J gene lost 2 bases, with 14 bases spanning the gap.